Given below is one TCR beta chain in context. Its antigen is not yet known. The sample holds no much larger clone one base away, and base qualities are not on file. Using the deep immunoSEQ assay, TCR CDR3 regions were amplified from genomic DNA by multiplex PCR. Genomic DNA extracted from each cell subset was distributed evenly over all wells of several immunoSEQ 96-well plates, and each plate served as one replicate. For sorted subsets, 200 to 250 ng of genomic DNA, equivalent to roughly 33,000 T cell genomes, went into each replicate PCR. Purified libraries were measured with a Qubit 3.0 fluorometer, size-checked on a Bioanalyzer 2100, and measured again with the KAPA Library Quantification kit. Every immunoSEQ 96-well plate was sequenced on a dedicated single-read 150-cycle Illumina NextSeq 550 flow cell. On the authors' methods: Because only junctional sequences without quality scores were contained in the immunoSEQ output, filtering matching that applied to full-length reads could not be performed. Sequences were annotated with PyIR, a Python wrapper for IgBLAST v1.9, and V/J genes and CDR3 were assigned using IMGT germline references. Reads were removed for weak V/J assignments (E-value above 1e-6), missing CDR3, stop codons, out-of-frame junctions, or ambiguous translated residues. V3J clonotypes were defined as sequences sharing an identical inferred V gene, J gene, and CDR3 amino acid sequence. The percentage overlap between two repertoires was calculated by dividing the number of shared unique clonotypes by the size of the smaller repertoire. Repertoire richness was assessed with RTK rarefaction, the Chao1 estimator, and Recon v2.1 estimates of unobserved clonotypes. Generation probabilities for all TCRbeta clonotypes obtained by the gDNA method from several donors were computed using OLGA. TCRdb provides this immuneACCESS table in a form limited to in-frame rearrangements. Some clones are lacking; in checked studies, under half of them reflect an unresolved V gene, and why the rest are absent is not known. V and J calls and clone size come straight from that table; D and trimming were deduced from the DNA. Counted in this sample were around 600,000 clones; approximately 97% of them appeared once. The ten largest clones capture around 0.06% of the sample.

This entry comes from a study of shared clonotypes between healthy human individuals (dated by TCRdb to 2018 to 2021). General notes on the study: A couple of women and a few men aged 18 to 49 years were included in the cohort. For each donor, CD4 naive and CD4 memory were each given three plates, CD8 naive was given two plates, and CD8 memory was given one plate. To estimate repertoire size and how much clonotypes are shared between individuals, the study performed deep sequencing of blood TCR repertoires from roughly five healthy adults. To increase sequencing depth and limit assay-specific biases, different laboratories used diverse techniques to prepare libraries and sequence TCR repertoires. Each donor's leukapheresis produced roughly between roughly 0.94 and 9.5 billion PBMCs. The paper's findings and limits, for the study overall: Larger estimated clonotype richness was generally found for naive subsets than for memory subsets. Pairwise subsampling indicated that sequencing depth was expected to affect the degree of clonotype sharing among donors. Across several donors, about 5% of naive CD4, 3% to 4% of naive CD8, about 2.3% of memory CD4, and 0.4% of memory CD8 clonotypes were shared. Because the study included a small number of donors, the genetic and exposure-history diversity represented was limited. Compared with non-shared clonotypes, the clonotypes found in all four sorted-subset donors had higher generation probabilities. Rarefaction of sorted-subset datasets indicated incomplete sequencing despite the large sequencing depth. Only blood was sampled, and tissue TCR repertoires likely differ from those in blood.

From the cysteine up to the phenylalanine, the CDR3 has a length of 12 residues. The entry retains the CDR3 DNA only, 36 bases that are in frame from base 1. V and J are trimmed by 5 bases and 12 bases, and the gene matches miss 6 bases of the junction. CDR1 and CDR2 were assigned from the germline V gene (reference sequence) as MNHEY and SMNVEV. The donors were healthy, HIV-negative adults with no recently reported acute infections or vaccinations. Every donor was a Caucasian adult residing in Nashville, Tennessee, USA. CD4+ T cells were enriched by magnetic negative selection; naive cells were then positively selected on CD45RA, and the negative fraction formed the memory subset. Blood was collected by leukapheresis, and PBMCs were isolated by Ficoll-Histopaque density gradient centrifugation and then cryopreserved in liquid nitrogen vapor phase. Analytical flow cytometry was used to check the purity and quantity of each magnetically sorted T cell population. Genomic DNA was isolated from every sorted fraction and measured by UV absorbance on a Nanodrop 2000c.

Sequencing was performed on naive CD4+ T cells sorted from blood. The cell subset or site label for this specimen denotes: CD45RA+ positively selected. The clonotype originates from a woman aged 25 to 39 in good health. The rearranged segments are TRBV27 and TRBJ2-1; TRBD2 fits 8 bases in the junction. The nucleotide sequence is TGTGCCAGCAGTGCTAGCGGGCGAGGGCAGTTCTTC. Its translation reads: CASSASGRGQFF.